The 5 T cell receptor beta chains listed next were all sequenced from one sample in a study of blood T cell repertoires in COVID-19. Here immunoSEQ multiplex PCR was the method, and the copy in TCRdb shows in-frame clones only, minus some. The table lists some 150,000 clones, roughly 80% of them singletons. Source material: peripheral blood. The receptors here all came from a woman aged 40 to 50 with active or convalescent COVID-19.

The chain combines TRBV6-1 with TRBJ2-6; 10 nucleotides match TRBD2. Germline-derived CDR1 and CDR2 are MNHNS and SASEGT. Unmatched junction bases numbered 5, after V lost 4 bases and J lost 2 bases. CDR3 size: 17 residues. This CDR3 reads CASSGLAGATGANVLTF. The DNA for the CDR3 is TGTGCCAGCAGTGGACTAGCGGGCGCCACTGGGGCCAACGTCCTGACTTTC.

J is TRBJ2-7 and V is TRBV19; D uncertain. The CDR3 has 12 residues. V gave up 9 bases and J gave up 2 bases, with 11 bases separating them. Germline V CDR1 and CDR2: LNHDA, SQIVND (reference sequence). The CDR3 protein is CASGVGPYEQYF. For the CDR3, the DNA is TGTGCCAGCGGAGTCGGCCCCTACGAGCAGTACTTC.

The chain couples TRBV7-8 to TRBJ1-2; D is uncertain. The germline gives CDR1 SGHVS, CDR2 FQNEAQ. The V end was cut by 5 bases, the J end by 3 bases, with 10 bases between. The CDR3 is made up of 13 amino acids. The CDR3 DNA reads as TGTGCCAGCAGCGGCGGGAAGTACTATGGCTACACCTTC. It is translated as CASSGGKYYGYTF.

This clone was detected once. The rearrangement joins TRBV7-2 to TRBJ1-5; 10 nucleotides align to TRBD1. CDR1 is SGHTA and CDR2 is FQGNSA in the germline V gene. The CDR3 has 16 residues. With V trimmed by 4 bases and J by 1 base, 4 bases remained unmatched. The DNA of the CDR3 is TGTGCCAGCAGCTCGACAGGGGGCCCAAGCAATCAGCCCCAGCATTTT. This codes for CASSSTGGPSNQPQHF.

J is TRBJ2-1 and V is TRBV7-9; 9 bases are shared with TRBD1. Germline assignment: CDR1 SEHNR and CDR2 FQNEAQ (reference sequence). The CDR3 is made up of 15 amino acids. The V and J ends lost 3 bases and 7 bases, in that order; junction bases with no gene match: 7. The CDR3 spells CASSFYRDRANEQFF. The DNA for the CDR3 is TGTGCCAGCAGCTTCTACCGGGACAGGGCGAATGAGCAGTTCTTC.